The subject of this entry is one T cell receptor beta chain. The sample is drawn from a study of cytomegalovirus exposure and HLA in healthy donors. The primer mix had 60 Vbeta and 13 Jbeta primers. Only in-frame clones appear in the TCRdb table, and some are missing; sequencing was by immunoSEQ multiplex PCR. The repertoire holds 210,000 or so clones, with 80% to 90% as singletons. The germline gives CDR1 ENHRY, CDR2 SYGVKD. Germline trimming cut 2 bases from V and 0 bases from J; bases unmatched to any gene: 12. The CDR3 has 19 amino acids. At sampling all donors were nominally healthy, likely with unrecorded immune exposures.

Sequenced: PBMCs. V usage is TRBV10-3 and J usage is TRBJ2-3; TRBD2 matches at 9 bases. The TCR sequence derives from a girl between 2 and 10 years old in good health and CMV-seronegative. Written as DNA, the CDR3 is TGTGCCATCAGTGAGAGAACCCCACGACTAGCGGCTAGCACAGATACGCAGTATTTT. Amino acid sequence: CAISERTPRLAASTDTQYF.